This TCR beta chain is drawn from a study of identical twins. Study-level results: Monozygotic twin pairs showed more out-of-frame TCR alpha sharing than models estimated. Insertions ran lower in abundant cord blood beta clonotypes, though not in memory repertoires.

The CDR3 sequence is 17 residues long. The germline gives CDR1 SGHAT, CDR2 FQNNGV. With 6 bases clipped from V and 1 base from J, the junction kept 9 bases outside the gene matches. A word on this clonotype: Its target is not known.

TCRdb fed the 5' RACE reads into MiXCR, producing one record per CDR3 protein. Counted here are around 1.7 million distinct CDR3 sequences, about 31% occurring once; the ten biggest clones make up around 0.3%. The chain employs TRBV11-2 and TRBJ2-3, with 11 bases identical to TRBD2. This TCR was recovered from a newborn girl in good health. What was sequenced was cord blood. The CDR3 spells CASSHRLAGGGTDTQYF. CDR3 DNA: TGTGCCAGCAGTCATCGATTAGCGGGGGGGGGCACAGATACGCAGTATTTT.